This TCR beta chain was sequenced in a study of blood T cell repertoires in COVID-19. About the study: Donors in the United States, Italy and Spain gave samples during acute or convalescent COVID-19. T cells, B-cell-depleted T cells, or PBMCs provided the cDNA or gDNA that served as material.

The assay was immunoSEQ multiplex PCR, and TCRdb's table has in-frame clones only and misses some. The repertoire holds some 130,000 clones, around 80% seen once, with 1.9% in the top ten. A remark on this clone: This same CDR3 is encoded by further DNA sequences in the sample.

The sample comprised peripheral blood. This sequence was found in a man in his 70s with acute or convalescent COVID-19.

The CDR3 DNA reads TGTGCTAGTGGCCTAGAAGACACTGAAGCTTTCTTT. Its translation is CASGLEDTEAFF. The chain joins TRBV12-5 to TRBJ1-1; D is unclear. Trimming pared 6 bases from V and 3 bases from J, leaving 8 bases between. The CDR3 is 12 amino acids. Germline assignment: CDR1 LGHNT and CDR2 FRNRAP.